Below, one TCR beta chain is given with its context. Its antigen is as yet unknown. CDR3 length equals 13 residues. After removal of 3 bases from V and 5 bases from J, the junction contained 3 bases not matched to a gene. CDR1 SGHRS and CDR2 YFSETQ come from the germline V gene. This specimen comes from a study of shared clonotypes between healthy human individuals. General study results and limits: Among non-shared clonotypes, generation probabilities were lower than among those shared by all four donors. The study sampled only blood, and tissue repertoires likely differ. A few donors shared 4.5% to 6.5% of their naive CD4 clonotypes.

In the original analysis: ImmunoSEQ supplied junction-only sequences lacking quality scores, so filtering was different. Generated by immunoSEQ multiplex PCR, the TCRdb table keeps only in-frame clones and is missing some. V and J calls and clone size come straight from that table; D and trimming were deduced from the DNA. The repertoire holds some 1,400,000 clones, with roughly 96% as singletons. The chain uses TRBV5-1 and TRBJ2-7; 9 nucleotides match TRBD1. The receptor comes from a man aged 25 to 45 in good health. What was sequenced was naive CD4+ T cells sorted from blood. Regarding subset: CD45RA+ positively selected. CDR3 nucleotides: TGCGCCAGCAGCTCGGGACAGGGAGACGAGCAGTACTTC. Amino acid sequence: CASSSGQGDEQYF.